The rows below give T cell receptor beta chains drawn from one sample of a study of T cell changes during pregnancy in multiple sclerosis. Only in-frame clones appear in the TCRdb table, and some are missing; sequencing was by immunoSEQ multiplex PCR. The sample consists of under 80,000 clones, 85% to 95% of them appearing once. Sequencing was performed on peripheral blood, taken before pregnancy. These receptors were collected from a female donor with multiple sclerosis, enrolled in a pregnancy study. CDR3s include the opening cysteine and the closing phenylalanine or tryptophan. D genes are given only for firm matches. Size is omitted from some rows. Given values are once, few, many or a class for expanded clones.

d_call	v_call	clone_size	j_call	cdr3_aa	cdr3_nt
TRBD2	TRBV9	.	TRBJ2-3	CASSVAFSGRGADTQYF	TGTGCCAGCAGCGTAGCGTTTAGCGGGAGGGGCGCAGATACGCAGTATTTT
TRBD2	TRBV5-1	.	TRBJ2-3	CASSPRTSGSPTDTQYF	TGCGCCAGCAGCCCCCGGACTAGCGGGAGTCCCACAGATACGCAGTATTTT
.	TRBV28	.	TRBJ2-3	CASRLTGPDTQYF	TGTGCCAGCAGATTGACAGGCCCAGATACGCAGTATTTT
TRBD2	TRBV19	.	TRBJ2-6	CASRKALGLEQSGANVLTF	TGTGCCAGTAGAAAAGCCTTGGGACTAGAACAATCTGGGGCCAACGTCCTGACTTTC
TRBD2	TRBV5-3	.	TRBJ2-2	CARSPRVAGLGWMTGELFF	TGTGCCAGAAGCCCCAGGGTAGCGGGCCTGGGGTGGATGACCGGGGAGCTGTTTTTT
.	TRBV27	.	TRBJ2-7	CASHMGREQYF	TGTGCCAGCCACATGGGGCGCGAGCAGTACTTC
.	TRBV29-1	.	TRBJ1-2	CSVEPGSGYTF	TGCAGCGTTGAGCCCGGGAGTGGCTACACCTTC
.	TRBV5-1	few	TRBJ1-5	CASSFLGASNQPQHF	TGCGCCAGCAGCTTCTTGGGGGCTAGCAATCAGCCCCAGCATTTT
TRBD2	TRBV5-1	.	TRBJ2-1	CASRLAGWTYNEQFF	TGCGCCAGCAGATTAGCGGGTTGGACCTACAATGAGCAGTTCTTC
TRBD2	TRBV2	once	TRBJ2-7	CASISGTSGGYEQYF	TGTGCCAGCATATCCGGGACTAGCGGAGGCTACGAGCAGTACTTC
.	TRBV19	.	TRBJ1-5	CASSFNSNQPQHF	TGTGCCAGTAGTTTCAATAGCAATCAGCCCCAGCATTTT
.	TRBV5-4	.	TRBJ1-2	CASSGAPGTWDYGYTF	TGTGCCAGCAGCGGAGCTCCCGGGACATGGGACTATGGCTACACCTTC
TRBD1	TRBV19	once	TRBJ1-1	CASTYRTGGMNTEAFF	TGTGCCAGTACCTATAGGACAGGGGGAATGAACACTGAAGCTTTCTTT
TRBD1	TRBV15	.	TRBJ2-1	CATSGIRGLLYNEQFF	TGTGCCACCAGCGGAATTAGGGGGCTTCTCTACAATGAGCAGTTCTTC
.	TRBV4-3	.	TRBJ2-1	CASSTQSGDEQFF	TGCGCCAGCAGCACACAGTCAGGGGATGAGCAGTTCTTC
.	TRBV6-6	.	TRBJ2-5	CASSLQETQYF	TGTGCCAGCAGCCTCCAAGAGACCCAGTACTTC
.	TRBV7-2	.	TRBJ1-5	CASSAGGHSNQPQHF	TGTGCCAGCAGCGCCGGGGGGCATAGCAATCAGCCCCAGCATTTT
TRBD2	TRBV5-1	once	TRBJ2-2	CASSSTPPGLEGGELFF	TGCGCCAGCAGCTCGACGCCTCCGGGACTAGAAGGCGGGGAGCTGTTTTTT
.	TRBV19	.	TRBJ1-3	CASSPWSGTPSGNTIYF	TGTGCCAGTAGTCCGTGGTCCGGGACACCCTCTGGAAACACCATATATTTT
TRBD1	TRBV28	.	TRBJ1-1	CASSPNRGINTEAFF	TGTGCCAGCAGTCCTAACAGGGGTATCAACACTGAAGCTTTCTTT
TRBD1	TRBV4-3	once	TRBJ1-2	CASSQLNGQGGGYTF	TGCGCCAGCAGCCAATTAAACGGACAGGGCGGTGGCTACACCTTC
TRBD1	TRBV9	.	TRBJ1-2	CASSAGGQGMSGYTF	TGTGCCAGCAGCGCCGGGGGACAGGGAATGAGTGGCTACACCTTC
TRBD1	TRBV19	.	TRBJ1-5	CASTLTGLQPQHF	TGTGCCAGTACCTTGACAGGGCTTCAGCCCCAGCATTTT
.	TRBV2	.	TRBJ2-7	CASSDRYEQYF	TGTGCCAGCAGTGACCGCTACGAGCAGTACTTC
.	TRBV2	.	TRBJ1-2	CASSADRYGYTF	TGTGCCAGCAGTGCGGACAGATATGGCTACACCTTC